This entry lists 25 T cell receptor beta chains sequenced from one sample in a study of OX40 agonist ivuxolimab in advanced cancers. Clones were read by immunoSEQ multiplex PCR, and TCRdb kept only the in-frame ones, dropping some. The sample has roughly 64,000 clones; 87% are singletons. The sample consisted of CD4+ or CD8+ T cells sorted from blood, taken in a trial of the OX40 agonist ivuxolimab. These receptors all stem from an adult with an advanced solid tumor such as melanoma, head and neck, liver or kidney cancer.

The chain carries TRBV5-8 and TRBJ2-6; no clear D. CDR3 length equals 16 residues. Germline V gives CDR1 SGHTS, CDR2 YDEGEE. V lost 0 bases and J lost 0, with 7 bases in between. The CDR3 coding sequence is TGTGCCAGCAGCTTGGTGGTCCGCTCTGGGGCCAACGTCCTGACTTTC. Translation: CASSLVVRSGANVLTF.

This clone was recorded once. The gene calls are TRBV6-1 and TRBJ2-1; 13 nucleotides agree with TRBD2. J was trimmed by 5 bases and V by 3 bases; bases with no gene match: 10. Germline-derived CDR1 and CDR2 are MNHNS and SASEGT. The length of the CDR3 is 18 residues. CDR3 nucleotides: TGTGCCAGCAGTGACCCCGCCGGGACTAGCGGGACCAACAATGAGCAGTTCTTC. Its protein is CASSDPAGTSGTNNEQFF.

The CDR3 DNA reads as TGTGCCAGCAGCCGAAACCGGGGGGGCCGACAAGAGACCCAGTACTTC. The encoded protein is CASSRNRGGRQETQYF. The chain has TRBV11-2 and TRBJ2-5; 8 positions agree with TRBD2. J gave up 2 bases and V 5 bases, and 10 bases lay outside the gene matches. Germline loops: CDR1 SGHAT, CDR2 FQNNGV. This CDR3 contains 16 residues.

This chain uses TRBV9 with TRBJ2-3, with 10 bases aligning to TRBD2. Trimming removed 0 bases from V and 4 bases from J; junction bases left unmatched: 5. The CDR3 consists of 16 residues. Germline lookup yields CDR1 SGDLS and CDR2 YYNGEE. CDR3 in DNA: TGTGCCAGCAGCGTAGGTCTAGCGGGAGACGCAGATACGCAGTATTTT. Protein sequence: CASSVGLAGDADTQYF.

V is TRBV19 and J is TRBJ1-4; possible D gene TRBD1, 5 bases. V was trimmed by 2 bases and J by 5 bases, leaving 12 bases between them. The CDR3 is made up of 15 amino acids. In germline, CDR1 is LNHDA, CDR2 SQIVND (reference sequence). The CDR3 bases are TGTGCCAGTAGTATATGGGGACGGTCAAATGAAAAACTGTTTTTT. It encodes CASSIWGRSNEKLFF. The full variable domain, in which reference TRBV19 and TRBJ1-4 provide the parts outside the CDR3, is DGGITQSPKYLFRKEGQNVTLSCEQNLNHDAMYWYRQDPGQGLRLIYYSQIVNDFQKGDIAEGYSVSREKKESFPLTVTSAQKNPTAFYLCASSIWGRSNEKLFFGSGTQLSVL.

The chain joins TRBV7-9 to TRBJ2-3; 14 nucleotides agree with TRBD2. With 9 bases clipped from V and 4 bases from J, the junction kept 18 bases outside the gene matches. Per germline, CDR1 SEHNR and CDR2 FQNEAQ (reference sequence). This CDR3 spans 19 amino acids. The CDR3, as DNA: TGTGCCAGTACAGTAGGACTAGCGGGAGGACTACAATCTCCAGATACGCAGTATTTT. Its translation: CASTVGLAGGLQSPDTQYF.

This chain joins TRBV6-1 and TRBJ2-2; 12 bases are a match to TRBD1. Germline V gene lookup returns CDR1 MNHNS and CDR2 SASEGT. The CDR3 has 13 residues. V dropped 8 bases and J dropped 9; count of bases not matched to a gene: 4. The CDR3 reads CASGRDRGRELFF. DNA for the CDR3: TGTGCCAGCGGGAGGGACAGGGGGCGGGAGCTGTTTTTT.

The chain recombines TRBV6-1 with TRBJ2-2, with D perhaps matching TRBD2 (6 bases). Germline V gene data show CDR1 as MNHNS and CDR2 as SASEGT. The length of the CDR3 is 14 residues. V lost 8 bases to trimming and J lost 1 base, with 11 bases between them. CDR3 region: CASRRLVNTGELFF. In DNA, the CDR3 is TGTGCCAGCCGGCGACTAGTGAACACCGGGGAGCTGTTTTTT.

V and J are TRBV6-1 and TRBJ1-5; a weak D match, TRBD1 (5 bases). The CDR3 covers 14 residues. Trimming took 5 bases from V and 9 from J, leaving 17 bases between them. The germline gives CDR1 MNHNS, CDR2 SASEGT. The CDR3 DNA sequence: TGTGCCAGCAGTTCCGGGACCGCCGAAGGGCCCCAGCATTTT. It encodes CASSSGTAEGPQHF.

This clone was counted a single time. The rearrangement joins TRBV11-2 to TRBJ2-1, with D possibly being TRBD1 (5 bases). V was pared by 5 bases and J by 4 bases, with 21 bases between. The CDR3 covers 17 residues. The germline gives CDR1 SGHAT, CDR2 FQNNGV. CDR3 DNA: TGTGCCAGCAGCCCTCAGGGCGGTAGGGGCAGATACAATGAGCAGTTCTTC. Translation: CASSPQGGRGRYNEQFF. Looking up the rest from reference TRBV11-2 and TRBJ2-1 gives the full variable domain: EAGVAQSPRYKIIEKRQSVAFWCNPISGHATLYWYQQILGQGPKLLIQFQNNGVVDDSQLPKDRFSAERLKGVDSTLKIQPAKLEDSAVYLCASSPQGGRGRYNEQFFGPGTRLTVL.

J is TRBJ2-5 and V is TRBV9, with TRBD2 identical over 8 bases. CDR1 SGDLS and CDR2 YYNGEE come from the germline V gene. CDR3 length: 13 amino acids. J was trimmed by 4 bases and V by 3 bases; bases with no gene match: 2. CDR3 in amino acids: CASSGSGVETQYF. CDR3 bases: TGTGCCAGCAGCGGTAGCGGGGTAGAGACCCAGTACTTC.

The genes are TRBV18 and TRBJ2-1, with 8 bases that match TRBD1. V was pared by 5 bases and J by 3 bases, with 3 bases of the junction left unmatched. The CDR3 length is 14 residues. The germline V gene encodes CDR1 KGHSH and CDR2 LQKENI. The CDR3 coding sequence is TGTGCCAGCTCAGGACAGGGCTACTACAATGAGCAGTTCTTC. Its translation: CASSGQGYYNEQFF. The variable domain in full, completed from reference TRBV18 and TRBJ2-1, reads NAGVMQNPRHLVRRRGQEARLRCSPMKGHSHVYWYRQLPEEGLKFMVYLQKENIIDESGMPKERFSAEFPKEGPSILRIQQVVRGDSAAYFCASSGQGYYNEQFFGPGTRLTVL.

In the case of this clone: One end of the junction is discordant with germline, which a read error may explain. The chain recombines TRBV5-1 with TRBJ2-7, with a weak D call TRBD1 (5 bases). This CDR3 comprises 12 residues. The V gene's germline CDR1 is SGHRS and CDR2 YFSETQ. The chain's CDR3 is CTSSPGNYEQYF. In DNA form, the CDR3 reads TGCACCAGCAGCCCAGGGAACTACGAGCAGTACTTC.

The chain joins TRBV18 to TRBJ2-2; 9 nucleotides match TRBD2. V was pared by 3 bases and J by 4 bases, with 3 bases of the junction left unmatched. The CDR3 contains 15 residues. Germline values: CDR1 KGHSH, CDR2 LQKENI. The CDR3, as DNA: TGTGCCAGCTCACCGCGGGAGGGGCGCACCGGGGAGCTGTTTTTT. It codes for CASSPREGRTGELFF.

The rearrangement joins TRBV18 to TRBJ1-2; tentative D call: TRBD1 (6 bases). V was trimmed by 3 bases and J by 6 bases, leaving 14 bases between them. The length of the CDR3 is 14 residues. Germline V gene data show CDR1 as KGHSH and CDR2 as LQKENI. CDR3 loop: CASSPVDSSHGYTF. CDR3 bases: TGTGCCAGCTCACCCGTGGACAGCTCCCATGGCTACACCTTC.

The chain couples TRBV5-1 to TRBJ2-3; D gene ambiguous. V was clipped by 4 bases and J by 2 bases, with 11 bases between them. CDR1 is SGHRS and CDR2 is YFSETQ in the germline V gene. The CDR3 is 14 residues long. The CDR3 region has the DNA TGCGCCAGCAGCACCGGGCCACACACAGATACGCAGTATTTT. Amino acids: CASSTGPHTDTQYF.

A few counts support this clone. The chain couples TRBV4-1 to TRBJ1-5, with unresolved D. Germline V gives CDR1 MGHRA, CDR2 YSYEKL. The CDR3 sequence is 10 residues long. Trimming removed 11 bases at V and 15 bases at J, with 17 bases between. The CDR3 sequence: CASSHWVRHF. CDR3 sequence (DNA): TGCGCCTCCTCCCACTGGGTCCGGCATTTT.

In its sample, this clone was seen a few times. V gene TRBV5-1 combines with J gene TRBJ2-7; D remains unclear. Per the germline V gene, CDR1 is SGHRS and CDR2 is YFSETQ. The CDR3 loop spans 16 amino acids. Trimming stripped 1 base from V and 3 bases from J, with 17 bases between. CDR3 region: CASSLRAGDQFYEQYF. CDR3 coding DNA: TGCGCCAGCAGCTTGAGGGCAGGCGACCAATTCTACGAGCAGTACTTC.

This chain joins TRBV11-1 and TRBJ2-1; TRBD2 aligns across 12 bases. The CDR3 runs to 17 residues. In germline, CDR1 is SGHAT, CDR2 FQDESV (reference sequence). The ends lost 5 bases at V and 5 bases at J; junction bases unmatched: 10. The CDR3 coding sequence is TGTGCCAGCAGCCCAGACAGACTAGCGGGGGTTCACAATGAGCAGTTCTTC. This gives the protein CASSPDRLAGVHNEQFF.

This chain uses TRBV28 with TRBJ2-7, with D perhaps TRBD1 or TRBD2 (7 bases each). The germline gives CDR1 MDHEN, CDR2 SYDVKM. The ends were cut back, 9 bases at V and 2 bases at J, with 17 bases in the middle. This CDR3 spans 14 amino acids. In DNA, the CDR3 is TGTGCCAGTACGGCAGGGGGGGCCGCCTACGAGCAGTACTTC. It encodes CASTAGGAAYEQYF. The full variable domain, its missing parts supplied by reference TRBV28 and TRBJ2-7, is DVKVTQSSRYLVKRTGEKVFLECVQDMDHENMFWYRQDPGLGLRLIYFSYDVKMKEKGDIPEGYSVSREKKERFSLILESASTNQTSMYLCASTAGGAAYEQYFGPGTRLTVT.

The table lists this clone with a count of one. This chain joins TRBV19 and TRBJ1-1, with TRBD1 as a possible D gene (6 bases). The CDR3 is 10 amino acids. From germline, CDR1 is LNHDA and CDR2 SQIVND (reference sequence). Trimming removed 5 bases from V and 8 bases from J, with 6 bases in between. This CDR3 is CASSQGEAFF. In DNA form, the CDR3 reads TGTGCCAGTAGTCAGGGGGAAGCTTTCTTT. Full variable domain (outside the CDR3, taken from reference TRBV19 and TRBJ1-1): DGGITQSPKYLFRKEGQNVTLSCEQNLNHDAMYWYRQDPGQGLRLIYYSQIVNDFQKGDIAEGYSVSREKKESFPLTVTSAQKNPTAFYLCASSQGEAFFGQGTRLTVV.

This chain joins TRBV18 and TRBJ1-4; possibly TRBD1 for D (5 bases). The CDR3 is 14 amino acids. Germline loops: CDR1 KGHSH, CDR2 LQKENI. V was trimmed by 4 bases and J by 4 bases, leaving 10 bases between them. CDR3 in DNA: TGTGCCAGCTCACAGGGGCCCGGTAATGAAAAACTGTTTTTT. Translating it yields CASSQGPGNEKLFF.

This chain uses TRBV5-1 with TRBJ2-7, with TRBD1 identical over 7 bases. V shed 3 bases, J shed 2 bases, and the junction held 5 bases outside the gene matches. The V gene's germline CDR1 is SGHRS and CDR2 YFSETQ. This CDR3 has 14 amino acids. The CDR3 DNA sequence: TGCGCCAGCAGCTGGATGACAGGGCCCTACGAGCAGTACTTC. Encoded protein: CASSWMTGPYEQYF. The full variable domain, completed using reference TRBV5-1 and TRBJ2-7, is KAGVTQTPRYLIKTRGQQVTLSCSPISGHRSVSWYQQTPGQGLQFLFEYFSETQRNKGNFPGRFSGRQFSNSRSEMNVSTLELGDSALYLCASSWMTGPYEQYFGPGTRLTVT.

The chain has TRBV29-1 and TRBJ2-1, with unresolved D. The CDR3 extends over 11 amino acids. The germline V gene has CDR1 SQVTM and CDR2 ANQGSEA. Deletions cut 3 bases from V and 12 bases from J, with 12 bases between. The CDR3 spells CSVEGRIGQFF. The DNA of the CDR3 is TGCAGCGTTGAGGGTCGAATAGGGCAGTTCTTC.

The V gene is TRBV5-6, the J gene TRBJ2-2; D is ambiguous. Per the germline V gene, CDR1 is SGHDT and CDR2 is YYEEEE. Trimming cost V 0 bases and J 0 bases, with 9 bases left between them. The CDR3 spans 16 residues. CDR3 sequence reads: CASSLEVVANTGELFF. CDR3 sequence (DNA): TGTGCCAGCAGCTTGGAGGTAGTTGCGAACACCGGGGAGCTGTTTTTT.